The table lists the clone carrying this TCR beta chain with a few counts. Treg sorting used a CD4+CD25+CD127-/low gate. CDR1 is SGHRS and CDR2 is YFSETQ in the germline V gene. This CDR3 contains 17 residues. V trimming: 0 bases; J trimming: 5 bases; junction bases outside the gene matches: 10. TCRdb re-derived calls from the 5' RACE reads in MiXCR, one entry per CDR3 protein. Of tens of thousands of distinct CDR3 sequences in the sample, about 28% were seen once. Source material: tumor-infiltrating Tregs sorted from the breast tumor. The source is a female donor with breast cancer. V is TRBV5-1 and J is TRBJ2-2; 7 nucleotides line up with TRBD2. For the CDR3, the DNA is TGCGCCAGCAGCTTGGCCGCGGGAGCCCCAAGGACCGGGGAGCTGTTTTTT. Encoded protein: CASSLAAGAPRTGELFF.